This T cell receptor beta chain originates from a study of OX40 agonist ivuxolimab in advanced cancers. Only a few counts were recorded for this clone. Assay used: immunoSEQ multiplex PCR; TCRdb lists only in-frame clones, some missing. This table holds tens of thousands of clones, around 90% found once. Trimming stripped 7 bases from V and 9 bases from J, with 15 bases between. Germline loops: CDR1 MDHEN, CDR2 SYDVKM. CDR3 length: 13 residues. This TCR was sampled from an adult with an advanced solid tumor such as melanoma, head and neck, liver or kidney cancer. Sequenced here: CD4+ or CD8+ T cells sorted from blood, sampled in a trial of the OX40 agonist ivuxolimab. This chain connects TRBV28 to TRBJ2-2; D is perhaps TRBD1 (6 bases). As DNA, the CDR3 is TGTGCCAGCACCGCAGGGGTGGACAGGGAGCTGTTTTTT. It translates to CASTAGVDRELFF.